This TCR beta chain was sequenced for a study of molecular identifiers for immune sequencing clone quantification. TCRdb recomputed calls from the PCR reads with MiXCR, one row per CDR3 protein. Altogether hundreds of thousands of distinct CDR3 sequences are present, about 21% being singletons, with the ten largest covering approximately 0.8%. Findings and limits, study-wide: Underestimation of highly expanded clone sizes could arise where identical TCR molecules share a barcode. It was shown that clones above 20 RNA copies held over 99% of effector molecules, but under 1% in naive cells.

From germline, CDR1 is MNHNS and CDR2 SASEGT. The CDR3 loop spans 17 amino acids. Trimming shortened V by 6 bases and J by 1 base, and 21 bases separated the two germline ends. Comments on this clonotype: The antigen remains unidentified.

J is TRBJ2-5 and V is TRBV6-1; D uncertain. This TCR came from a human donor in good health. Some libraries in this study had Jurkat cell RNA spiked in. Sequenced sample: naive CD8+ T cells from blood, with Jurkat cell RNA spiked in. Subset given: FACS-sorted CD8+CD4-CCR7+CD45RA+ naive T cells. This chain's CDR3 is CASSATVPYRIQETQYF. The DNA for the CDR3 is TGTGCCAGCAGCGCCACCGTCCCGTACAGAATCCAAGAGACCCAGTACTTC.